Presented here are 22 T cell receptor beta chains from one specimen sequenced in a study of CD8 T cells in ankylosing spondylitis. MiXCR, run by TCRdb on the 5' RACE reads, gives a single entry per CDR3 protein. The data contain 150,000 to 200,000 distinct CDR3 sequences, under 15% of them singletons. Source material: blood, either unsorted or a sorted T cell fraction (not recorded which). These receptors were collected from a female donor with ankylosing spondylitis or in good health (not recorded which).

This clonotype has a handful of counts. The chain joins TRBV29-1 to TRBJ2-7; D is uncertain. Per the germline V gene, CDR1 is SQVTM and CDR2 is ANQGSEA. The CDR3 has 15 residues. Deletions cut 5 bases from V and 2 bases from J, with 19 bases between. CDR3 coding DNA: TGCAGCGTTTCCCCGGCAGACGCGCCAGCCTACGAGCAGTACTTC. Translation gives CSVSPADAPAYEQYF.

The chain combines TRBV29-1 with TRBJ2-3, with D perhaps TRBD1 (5 bases). The CDR3 covers 12 residues. Germline lookup yields CDR1 SQVTM and CDR2 ANQGSEA. V lost 4 bases and J 6 bases, leaving 11 bases between the germline ends. CDR3 bases: TGCAGCGTTGCCGCAGGGCACGATACGCAGTATTTT. Its translation is CSVAAGHDTQYF.

Ten or more counts support this clonotype. The chain carries TRBV12-3 or TRBV12-4 and TRBJ1-6; D gene ambiguous. The CDR3 is 16 amino acids. The V end lost 0 bases, the J end lost 8 bases, and 14 bases lay between the germline ends. The CDR3 sequence: CASSLAAGGLDSPLHF. CDR3 sequence (DNA): TGTGCCAGCAGTTTAGCCGCAGGAGGCCTTGATTCACCCCTCCACTTT.

In its sample, this clonotype was seen once. J is TRBJ2-2 and V is TRBV5-4; tentatively, D is TRBD1 (6 bases). The CDR3 totals 16 residues. CDR1 and CDR2 (germline): SGHNT, YYREEE (reference sequence). V was clipped by 2 bases and J by 2 bases, with 13 bases between them. The CDR3 sequence is CASSFGRDTNTGELFF. CDR3 nucleotide sequence: TGTGCCAGCAGCTTCGGCAGGGACACAAACACCGGGGAGCTGTTTTTT.

This clonotype was recorded a few times. The chain employs TRBV13 and TRBJ2-1; D ambiguous. V was pared by 3 bases and J by 6 bases, with 18 bases between. The CDR3 has 16 amino acids. From germline, CDR1 is PRHDT and CDR2 FYEKMQ (reference sequence). The CDR3, as DNA: TGTGCCAGCAGCTTCCCCTCCGGCAGTCAATTCAATGAGCAGTTCTTC. Protein sequence: CASSFPSGSQFNEQFF.

At least ten counts were recorded for this clonotype. The chain recombines TRBV7-9 with TRBJ2-7; D is possibly TRBD1 (6 bases). The length of the CDR3 is 15 residues. Trimming pared 8 bases from V and 3 bases from J, leaving 20 bases between. Germline V gene sequence: CDR1 SEHNR, CDR2 FQNEAQ (reference sequence). The CDR3 here is CASAEEPGQDYEQYF. CDR3 DNA: TGTGCCAGCGCCGAGGAACCGGGACAAGACTACGAGCAGTACTTC. The variable domain in full, with the rest retrieved from reference TRBV7-9 and TRBJ2-7, is DTGVSQNPRHKITKRGQNVTFRCDPISEHNRLYWYRQTLGQGPEFLTYFQNEAQLEKSRLLSDRFSAERPKGSFSTLEIQRTEQGDSAMYLCASAEEPGQDYEQYFGPGTRLTVT.

The rearrangement joins TRBV28 to TRBJ1-2; D ambiguous. Germline CDR1 reads MDHEN; CDR2 reads SYDVKM. V dropped 6 bases and J dropped 8 bases, with 13 bases sitting between them. The CDR3 covers 12 residues. The DNA for the CDR3 is TGTGCCAGCAGCCCCCCTCTCCCGGGCTACACCTTC. Translation gives CASSPPLPGYTF.

This clonotype was seen ten or more times. The V gene is TRBV4-3, the J gene TRBJ2-7; no firm D call. Germline V CDR1 and CDR2: LGHNA, YSLEER. The CDR3 is made up of 15 amino acids. V lost 1 base to trimming and J lost 3 bases, with 13 bases between them. This CDR3 is CASSQGRRTSYEQYF. The CDR3 DNA is TGCGCCAGCAGCCAAGGACGGCGGACGAGCTACGAGCAGTACTTC.

This clonotype was seen ten or more times. Because the CDR3's place on the DNA is in doubt, the DNA is left out and the CDR3 is given as listed by TCRdb. The V and J genes are TRBV28 and TRBJ1-5; the tabulated D call, TRBD1, remains unverified against the DNA. The CDR3 is 21 amino acids long, termini counted. Per the germline V gene, CDR1 is MDHEN and CDR2 is SYDVKM. This CDR3 reads CASSLGGLAISPSIFNQPQHF.

This clonotype was seen repeatedly, ten times or more. This chain joins TRBV7-6 and TRBJ1-1; 9 positions match TRBD1. This CDR3 spans 16 amino acids. Trimming at V came to 4 bases and at J to 7 bases, leaving 13 bases not matched to a gene. CDR1 and CDR2 (germline): SGHVS, FNYEAQ. Here the CDR3 reads CASSSKQGASWGEAFF. The DNA for the CDR3 is TGTGCCAGCAGCTCAAAACAGGGGGCCTCTTGGGGTGAAGCTTTCTTT.

The V and J genes are TRBV7-9 and TRBJ1-5; D is possibly TRBD1 (6 bases). V dropped 5 bases and J dropped 6 bases, with 11 bases sitting between them. The length of the CDR3 is 13 residues. Per the germline V gene, CDR1 is SEHNR and CDR2 is FQNEAQ (reference sequence). The CDR3 region has the DNA TGTGCCAGCAGCATCCAGGGGACTCAGCCCCAGCATTTT. It specifies CASSIQGTQPQHF.

This clonotype was seen a few times. The chain carries TRBV7-6 and TRBJ1-1; tentative D call: TRBD1 (5 bases). This CDR3 contains 14 residues. Per the germline V gene, CDR1 is SGHVS and CDR2 is FNYEAQ. V shed 3 bases and J shed 3 bases, with 11 bases lying between them. The CDR3 loop reads CASSFSGLDTEAFF. The CDR3 nucleotides read TGTGCCAGCAGCTTCTCAGGGTTGGACACTGAAGCTTTCTTT.

This clonotype was detected only a few times. The chain has TRBV4-3 and TRBJ2-3; 9 bases match TRBD1. The germline V gene has CDR1 LGHNA and CDR2 YSLEER. The CDR3 runs to 16 residues. The V and J ends lost 1 base and 3 bases, in that order; junction bases with no gene match: 5. The CDR3 sequence: CASSQGSDRGTDTQYF. The CDR3 DNA sequence: TGCGCCAGCAGCCAAGGAAGCGACAGGGGGACAGATACGCAGTATTTT.

This clonotype was seen ten or more times. The chain recombines TRBV5-1 with TRBJ2-4; no definite D call. V was trimmed by 0 bases and J by 14 bases, leaving 12 bases between them. The CDR3 is made up of 12 amino acids. The germline gives CDR1 SGHRS, CDR2 YFSETQ. The CDR3 DNA sequence: TGCGCCAGCAGCTTGGACAGCGCCATGAAGTACTTC. This encodes CASSLDSAMKYF.

This clonotype was detected only a few times. The rearrangement links TRBV18 to TRBJ1-2; D possibly corresponds to TRBD1 (6 bases). CDR1 KGHSH and CDR2 LQKENI come from the germline V gene. Between the trimmed V and J ends, which lost 8 bases and 4 bases, there was a span of 17 bases. The CDR3 covers 14 residues. The CDR3 loop reads CASRQAVGGYGYTF. The CDR3 DNA reads as TGTGCCAGCCGACAGGCGGTTGGGGGCTATGGCTACACCTTC.

This clonotype was seen more than once but under ten times. This chain links TRBV5-1 with TRBJ1-5; TRBD1 might be the D (6 bases). V dropped 0 bases and J dropped 0 bases, with 7 bases sitting between them. This CDR3 has 15 amino acids. Germline assignment: CDR1 SGHRS and CDR2 YFSETQ. The chain's CDR3 is CASSLGDTSNQPQHF. In nucleotides, the CDR3 is TGCGCCAGCAGCTTGGGGGACACTAGCAATCAGCCCCAGCATTTT.

Details on this clonotype: A single base separates this from a much larger clone, so it may be a read error. The chain couples TRBV14 to TRBJ1-1; a weak D match, TRBD1 (5 bases). This CDR3 comprises 19 residues. Germline V CDR1 and CDR2: SGHDN, FVKESK. CDR3 region: CACSQVKRGVKTGYTEAFF. The CDR3 region has the DNA TGTGCCTGCAGCCAGGTGAAACGGGGGGTTAAGACCGGTTACACTGAAGCTTTCTTT.

A note on this clonotype: A much larger clone lies a single base off, so this may be a read error. This chain joins TRBV27 and TRBJ2-6; weak D call: TRBD1 (7 bases). CDR1 is MNHEY, CDR2 SMNVEV, per germline (reference sequence). This CDR3 is 17 amino acids long. The V end was cut by 11 bases, the J end by 3 bases, with 23 bases between. The CDR3: CAGTVDRRAGGANVLTF. The CDR3 DNA is TGTGCCGGCACCGTGGACAGGAGGGCTGGTGGGGCCAACGTCCTGACTTTC. Full variable domain (remainder filled in from reference TRBV27 and TRBJ2-6): EAQVTQNPRYLITVTGKKLTVTCSQNMNHEYMSWYRQDPGLGLRQIYYSMNVEVTDKGDVPEGYKVSRKEKRNFPLILESPSPNQTSLYFCAGTVDRRAGGANVLTFGAGSRLTVL.

Points on this clonotype: It may be a read error: a sequence one base away is much more abundant. The CDR3 nucleotides are TGCAGTGCCTTTAGTCAGGGAGGGACTGAAGCTTTCTTT. It yields the protein CSAFSQGGTEAFF. The chain is built from TRBV20-1 and TRBJ1-1; possible D gene TRBD1, 5 bases. The CDR3 has 13 amino acids. The ends were cut back, 6 bases at V and 5 bases at J, with 16 bases in the middle. CDR1 is DFQATT and CDR2 is SNEGSKA in the germline V gene (reference sequence).

This clonotype was counted many times. The chain has TRBV5-1 and TRBJ1-2; D perhaps matches TRBD1 (5 bases). The CDR3 length is 14 residues. The germline gives CDR1 SGHRS, CDR2 YFSETQ. Trimming removed 8 bases at V and 7 bases at J, with 21 bases between. Here the CDR3 reads CASGDPGRTSGYTF. The CDR3 bases are TGCGCCAGTGGGGATCCGGGACGGACGTCTGGCTACACCTTC.

The chain joins TRBV7-2 to TRBJ1-1; no clear D. The CDR3 runs to 12 residues. Germline V gene sequence: CDR1 SGHTA, CDR2 FQGNSA. V lost 5 bases, J lost 2 bases, and 6 bases lay in between. Here the CDR3 reads CASSRSNTEAFF. As DNA, the CDR3 is TGTGCCAGCAGCAGGAGTAACACTGAAGCTTTCTTT.

This clonotype came up many times. The rearrangement links TRBV3-1 to TRBJ1-4; weak D call: TRBD1 (5 bases). The CDR3 sequence is 15 residues long. CDR1 and CDR2 (germline): LGHDT, YNNKEL (reference sequence). Trimming took 5 bases from V and 8 from J, leaving 18 bases between them. The CDR3 coding sequence is TGTGCCAGCAGCACAAGGTGGGACCGAGGAGAAAAACTGTTTTTT. As protein: CASSTRWDRGEKLFF.